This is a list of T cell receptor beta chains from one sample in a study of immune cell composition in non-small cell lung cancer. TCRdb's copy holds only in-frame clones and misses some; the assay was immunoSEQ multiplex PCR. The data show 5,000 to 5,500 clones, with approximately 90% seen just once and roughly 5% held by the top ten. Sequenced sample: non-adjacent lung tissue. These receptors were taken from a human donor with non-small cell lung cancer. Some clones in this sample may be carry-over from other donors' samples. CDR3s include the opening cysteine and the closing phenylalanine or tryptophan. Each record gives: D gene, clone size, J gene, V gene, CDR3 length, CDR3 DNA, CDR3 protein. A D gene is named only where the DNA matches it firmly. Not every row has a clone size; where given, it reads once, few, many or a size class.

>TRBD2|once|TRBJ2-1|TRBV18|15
TGTGCCAGCTCGTCTCTTGCGGGAGCTTACAATGAGCAGTTCTTC
CASSSLAGAYNEQFF
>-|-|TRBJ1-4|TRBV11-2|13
TGTGCCAGCAGCTTAGATCGGCAGGGGAAACTGTTTTTT
CASSLDRQGKLFF
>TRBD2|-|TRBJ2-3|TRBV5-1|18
TGCGCCAGCAGCTTAGGGCTAGCGGGGGGTGCTAGCACAGATACGCAGTATTTT
CASSLGLAGGASTDTQYF
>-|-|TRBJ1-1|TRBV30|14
TGTGCCTGGACGGGGATCTCAATGAACACTGAAGCTTTCTTT
CAWTGISMNTEAFF
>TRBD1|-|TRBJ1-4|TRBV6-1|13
TGTGCCAGCACCGGGACAGGGTTTGGGAAACTGTTTTTT
CASTGTGFGKLFF
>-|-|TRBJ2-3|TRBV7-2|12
TGTGCCAGCAGCTTAGTAGCAGATACGCAGTATTTT
CASSLVADTQYF
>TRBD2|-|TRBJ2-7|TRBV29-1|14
TGCAGCGCCGGGACTAGCGGATACTCCTACGAGCAGTACTTC
CSAGTSGYSYEQYF
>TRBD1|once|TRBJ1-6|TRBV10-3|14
TGTGCCATCGCTCCGGGACAGAATAATTCACCCCTCCACTTT
CAIAPGQNNSPLHF
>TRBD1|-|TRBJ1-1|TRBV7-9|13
TGTGCCAGCAGCGTTCAGGGGGCCACTGAAGCTTTCTTT
CASSVQGATEAFF
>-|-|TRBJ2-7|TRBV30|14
TGTGCCTGGAGCAGGGCAGTCTTTCAATACGAGCAGTACTTC
CAWSRAVFQYEQYF
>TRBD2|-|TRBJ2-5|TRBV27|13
TGTGCCAGCAGCCAGCGGGAGGGCGAGACCCAGTACTTC
CASSQREGETQYF
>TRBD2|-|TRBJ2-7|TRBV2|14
TGTGCCAGCGGGGGGACTAGCGGGACCTACGAGCAGTACTTC
CASGGTSGTYEQYF
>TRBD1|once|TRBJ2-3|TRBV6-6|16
TGTGCCAGCAGTTCCACGGACAGGGGGGGCACAGATACGCAGTATTTT
CASSSTDRGGTDTQYF
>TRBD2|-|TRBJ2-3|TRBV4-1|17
TGCGCCAGCAGCCAAGCCCAACTAGCGGGATCTGCAGATACGCAGTATTTT
CASSQAQLAGSADTQYF
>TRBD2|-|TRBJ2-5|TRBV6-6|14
TGTGCCAGCAGTTACCGTAGCGGGAAAGAGACCCAGTACTTC
CASSYRSGKETQYF
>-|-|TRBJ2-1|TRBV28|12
TGTGCAACGCTCGCGGGGTGGAATGAGCAGTTCTTC
CATLAGWNEQFF
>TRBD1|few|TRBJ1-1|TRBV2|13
TGTGCCAGCAGCGGGGACAGGAACACTGAAGCTTTCTTT
CASSGDRNTEAFF
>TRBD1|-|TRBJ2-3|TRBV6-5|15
TGTGCCAGCAGTTACCAGGGACAGAGCACAGATACGCAGTATTTT
CASSYQGQSTDTQYF
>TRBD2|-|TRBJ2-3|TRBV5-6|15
TGTGCCAGCAGCTCTAAGCGGGAGGTCTGGCATACGCAGTATTTT
CASSSKREVWHTQYF
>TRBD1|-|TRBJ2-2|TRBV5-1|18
TGCGCCAGCAGCTCCTCCCCTACCGGGACAGGGATTACCGGGGAGCTGTTTTTT
CASSSSPTGTGITGELFF
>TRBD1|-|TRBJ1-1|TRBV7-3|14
TGTGCCAGCAGCCAGGGACAGGGGGGCACTGAAGCTTTCTTT
CASSQGQGGTEAFF
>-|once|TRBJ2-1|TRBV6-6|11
TGTGCCATCCTAGGAGGGGATGAGCAGTTCTTC
CAILGGDEQFF
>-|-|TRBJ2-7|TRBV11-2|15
TGTGCCAGCAGCTTCCTCCATCACAGGTGGCACGAGCAGTACTTC
CASSFLHHRWHEQYF
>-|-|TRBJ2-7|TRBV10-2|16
TGCGCCAGCAGTGTACGGGAAGGACTCGGAACCTACGAGCAGTACTTC
CASSVREGLGTYEQYF
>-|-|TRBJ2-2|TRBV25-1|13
TGTGCCAGCCGGGACACGGGTACCGGGGAGCTGTTTTTT
CASRDTGTGELFF
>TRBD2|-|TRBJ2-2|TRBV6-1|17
TGTGCCAGCAGTGAAGCGCCGTCTAGCGGGAGTGCCGGGGAGCTGTTTTTT
CASSEAPSSGSAGELFF